Listed below are T cell receptor beta chains from one sample, sequenced in a study of technical replicates of blood from several donors. Produced via immunoSEQ multiplex PCR; TCRdb's table is partial and in-frame only. Here the sample spans about 91,000 clones, 85% to 95% being singletons. The material sequenced was T cells isolated from PBMCs. The receptors stem from a human donor in good health. The CDR3 runs from the conserved cysteine through the conserved F or W. The D gene is left open where the match is weak. Some rows mark clone size as missing; the rest say once, few, many or name a class of expanded clone.

v_call	d_call	j_call	clone_size	cdr3_aa	cdr3_nt
TRBV30	TRBD1	TRBJ2-7	.	CAWSLTGTGSYEQYF	TGTGCCTGGAGTTTAACCGGGACAGGGTCCTACGAGCAGTACTTC
TRBV6-6	TRBD2	TRBJ2-3	.	CASSFELAGVRDTQYF	TGTGCCAGCAGTTTCGAGCTAGCGGGAGTGCGGGATACGCAGTATTTT
TRBV5-6	TRBD2	TRBJ2-7	.	CASSPPGRLYEQYF	TGTGCCAGCAGCCCCCCCGGGAGGCTCTACGAGCAGTACTTC
TRBV15	.	TRBJ2-1	.	CATSRGNQGLVINEQFF	TGTGCCACCAGCAGAGGGAACCAGGGGTTGGTCATCAATGAGCAGTTCTTC
TRBV2	.	TRBJ1-1	.	CASTPRPVRGAFF	TGTGCCAGCACCCCCAGACCCGTCCGGGGAGCTTTCTTT
TRBV10-2	.	TRBJ1-1	.	CASSEMTVNTEAFF	TGCGCCAGCAGTGAGATGACAGTGAACACTGAAGCTTTCTTT
TRBV13	TRBD2	TRBJ2-7	.	CASSFSSGKNYEQYF	TGTGCCAGCAGCTTCTCTAGCGGGAAAAACTACGAGCAGTACTTC
TRBV25-1	TRBD1	TRBJ2-1	.	CASRADRGSYNEQFF	TGTGCCAGCAGAGCCGACAGGGGCTCGTACAATGAGCAGTTCTTC
TRBV25-1	.	TRBJ1-5	once	CASSEPEGGKGNQPQHF	TGTGCCAGCAGTGAACCCGAGGGGGGGAAGGGCAATCAGCCCCAGCATTTT
TRBV19	TRBD2	TRBJ2-2	.	CATRLARTSRFGELFF	TGTGCCACCAGACTAGCTCGTACGTCTAGGTTCGGGGAGCTGTTTTTT
TRBV2	.	TRBJ1-1	.	CASSESGQMNTEAFF	TGTGCCAGCAGTGAATCCGGACAAATGAACACTGAAGCTTTCTTT
TRBV19	TRBD2	TRBJ2-1	.	CASSTLAGTNEQFF	TGTGCCAGTAGTACATTAGCGGGAACCAATGAGCAGTTCTTC
TRBV4-2	TRBD2	TRBJ2-7	.	CASSQDRGLAGHNYTYEQYF	TGTGCCAGCAGCCAAGATCGGGGACTAGCGGGCCATAACTACACCTACGAGCAGTACTTC
TRBV2	TRBD1	TRBJ2-3	once	CASSITGTGESTDTQYF	TGTGCCAGCAGTATCACCGGGACAGGGGAAAGCACAGATACGCAGTATTTT
TRBV28	.	TRBJ2-7	.	CASSLRLRGGQYF	TGTGCCAGCAGTTTGAGGTTAAGAGGGGGGCAGTACTTC
TRBV19	TRBD2	TRBJ2-7	.	CASSIGLAGRAYEQYF	TGTGCCAGTAGTATAGGACTAGCGGGACGGGCCTACGAGCAGTACTTC
TRBV10-3	TRBD2	TRBJ2-5	.	CAISVSPSGRGVETQYF	TGTGCCATCAGTGTTTCCCCCAGCGGGAGAGGGGTAGAGACCCAGTACTTC
TRBV28	.	TRBJ1-2	.	CASTLTATGGYTF	TGTGCCAGCACTCTTACCGCTACAGGGGGCTACACCTTC
TRBV7-9	.	TRBJ2-3	.	CASSLLGGPTDTQYF	TGTGCCAGCAGCTTACTGGGGGGGCCCACAGATACGCAGTATTTT
TRBV30	.	TRBJ1-2	.	CAWSPQYGYGYTF	TGTGCCTGGAGCCCACAGTATGGCTATGGCTACACCTTC
TRBV5-1	TRBD1	TRBJ2-7	.	CASSSGTASGYEQYF	TGCGCCAGCAGCTCCGGGACAGCTTCGGGCTACGAGCAGTACTTC
TRBV6-1	TRBD1	TRBJ2-7	.	CASTQASTGAYEQYF	TGTGCCAGCACGCAAGCTTCGACAGGGGCCTACGAGCAGTACTTC